The 21 T cell receptor beta chains below come from one sample, sequenced in a study of CD8+CD57+ T cells in acquired aplastic anemia. The authors sequenced patients whose flow cytometry had shown CD8+CD57+ cell expansion. Genomic DNA, the template, was used for profiling of the TCR beta VDJ and CDR3. TCRdb redid the calling of the reads with MiXCR, one entry per CDR3 protein. The sample includes some 98,000 distinct CDR3 sequences, roughly two thirds of them seen just once. Sequences were obtained from sorted CD4+, CD8+, or CD8+CD57+ T cells (not recorded which) from PBMCs. The receptors originated from a human donor with aplastic anemia.

The rearrangement uses TRBV25-1 and TRBJ1-2; TRBD1 aligns across 7 bases. The CDR3 runs to 12 residues. V was pared by 7 bases and J by 7 bases, with 6 bases of the junction left unmatched. Germline lookup yields CDR1 MGHDK and CDR2 SYGVNS. CDR3 loop: CASNRGGSGYTF. The CDR3 coding sequence is TGTGCCAGCAACAGGGGAGGTAGTGGCTACACCTTC.

The rearrangement uses TRBV7-9 and TRBJ2-3; no clear D. The germline V gene has CDR1 SEHNR and CDR2 FQNEAQ (reference sequence). This CDR3 region has 14 residues. Trimming removed 4 bases at V and 0 bases at J, with 8 bases between. CDR3 amino acids: CASSSSVSTDTQYF. CDR3 coding DNA: TGTGCCAGCAGCTCCTCGGTGAGCACAGATACGCAGTATTTT.

This chain uses TRBV7-9 with TRBJ2-1, with D unclear. Between the trimmed V and J ends, which lost 2 bases and 14 bases, there was a span of 16 bases. Germline-derived CDR1 and CDR2 are SEHNR and FQNEAQ (reference sequence). This CDR3 is built from 13 residues. The CDR3 coding sequence is TGTGCCAGCAGCTTATCGGATTCAGGAAGCAAGTTCTTC. The encoded protein is CASSLSDSGSKFF.

The sample holds a few counts of this clonotype. V gene TRBV7-2 combines with J gene TRBJ2-3, with no clear D. CDR1 is SGHTA, CDR2 FQGNSA, per germline. Trimming left V 5 bases short and J 1 base short, with 4 bases between. This CDR3 is 12 amino acids long. This CDR3 is CASSQGTDTQYF. DNA for the CDR3: TGTGCCAGCAGCCAAGGCACAGATACGCAGTATTTT.

The chain carries TRBV7-2 and TRBJ2-5; tentatively, D is TRBD1 or TRBD2 (5 bases each). V gave up 7 bases and J gave up 13 bases, with 25 bases separating them. The CDR3 totals 14 residues. The germline V gene has CDR1 SGHTA and CDR2 FQGNSA. The CDR3 protein is CASKTTKAGAFVYF. The CDR3 DNA reads TGTGCCAGCAAGACTACCAAGGCCGGGGCCTTCGTGTACTTC.

The chain combines TRBV25-1 with TRBJ2-1, with D possibly matching TRBD2 (5 bases). From germline, CDR1 is MGHDK and CDR2 SYGVNS. V was clipped by 1 base and J by 8 bases, with 18 bases between them. The CDR3 runs to 16 residues. The CDR3 DNA reads TGTGCCAGCAGTGAATCTAGGACTGATCTCGGCTATGAGCAGTTCTTC. It is translated as CASSESRTDLGYEQFF.

The chain employs TRBV7-2 and TRBJ2-3; 9 bases are shared with TRBD2. The V segment lost 6 bases and the J segment 6 bases; nucleotides outside the gene matches: 10. Germline V gene data show CDR1 as SGHTA and CDR2 as FQGNSA. The CDR3 sequence is 15 residues long. CDR3: CASSYSGSSRDTQYF. Here the CDR3 DNA reads TGTGCCAGCAGTTATAGCGGGAGTTCCAGGGATACGCAGTATTTT.

Comments on this clonotype: One end of the junction is discordant with germline, which a read error may explain. The rearrangement uses TRBV20-1 and TRBJ1-6; D is unresolved. This CDR3 has 15 amino acids. Germline V lookup: CDR1 DFQATT, CDR2 SNEGSKA (reference sequence). The DNA of the CDR3 is TGCAGTGCTAGAGATTTGGGGTTCAGGAATTCGCCCCTCCACTTT. It yields the protein CSARDLGFRNSPLHF.

Comment on this clonotype: A much larger clone is a single base away; this may be a read error. The rearrangement uses TRBV4-1 and TRBJ1-1; D ambiguous. This CDR3 has 16 residues. From germline, CDR1 is MGHRA and CDR2 YSYEKL. Trimming stripped 0 bases from V and 10 bases from J, with 21 bases between. CDR3 DNA sequence: TGCGCCAGCAGCCAAGATACTTCTGACTCGAGGGCCGGAGCTTTCTTT. Protein: CASSQDTSDSRAGAFF.

V is TRBV2 and J is TRBJ1-1; 8 nucleotides align to TRBD1. Germline V gives CDR1 SNHLY, CDR2 FYNNEI. The V segment lost 5 bases and the J segment 4 bases; nucleotides outside the gene matches: 3. The CDR3 spans 13 residues. The CDR3 DNA is TGTGCCAGCAGTCTACAGGGGGTCACTGAAGCTTTCTTT. Its translation is CASSLQGVTEAFF.

The rearrangement uses TRBV4-1 and TRBJ2-3; 8 bases fit TRBD2. CDR3 length: 16 amino acids. The J segment lost 7 bases and the V segment lost 4 bases, leaving 13 bases of the junction unmatched. CDR1 is MGHRA, CDR2 YSYEKL, per germline. CDR3 in DNA: TGCGCCAGCAGCCCCGGTGGAAGCGGGGGTCTATATACGCAGTATTTT. It translates to CASSPGGSGGLYTQYF.

The gene calls are TRBV9 and TRBJ1-2, with a possible D match to TRBD1 (6 bases). The CDR3 is 13 amino acids. The V end lost 4 bases, the J end lost 6 bases, and 13 bases lay between the germline ends. Germline assignment: CDR1 SGDLS and CDR2 YYNGEE. DNA for the CDR3: TGTGCCAGCAGCCTCGGACAGAATAATGGCTACACCTTC. It yields the protein CASSLGQNNGYTF.

This clonotype has only one observation. Just one base apart from a much larger clone, this may be a read error. This rearrangement joins TRBV12-5 to TRBJ1-2, with D possibly being TRBD1 (5 bases). CDR1 and CDR2 (germline): LGHNT, FRNRAP. The CDR3 is 12 amino acids. The CDR3, as DNA: TGTGCTAGTGGAGGTGGGGCTTGGGGCTACGCCTTC. It translates to CASGGGAWGYAF.

The sample holds one count of this clonotype. V and J are TRBV2 and TRBJ2-7; 7 bases are a match to TRBD1. With 6 bases clipped from V and 1 base from J, the junction kept 3 bases outside the gene matches. From germline, CDR1 is SNHLY and CDR2 FYNNEI. The CDR3 length is 13 residues. Written as DNA, the CDR3 is TGTGCCAGCAGGGGACAGCTTTCCTACGAGCAGTACTTC. This codes for CASRGQLSYEQYF.

This clonotype was counted a few times. The chain uses TRBV15 and TRBJ2-7; the D is unclear. Germline V gene data show CDR1 as LNHNV and CDR2 as YYDKDF (reference sequence). Trimming took off 1 base at V and 5 bases at J, with 12 bases between the two ends. The CDR3 is 14 amino acids. The CDR3 DNA sequence: TGTGCCACCAGCAGAGCTAGACTTGTCGACGAGCAGTACTTC. The encoded protein is CATSRARLVDEQYF.

This chain connects TRBV11-2 to TRBJ1-5, with D unresolved. Trimming shortened V by 3 bases and J by 4 bases, and 4 bases separated the two germline ends. From germline, CDR1 is SGHAT and CDR2 FQNNGV. The CDR3 extends over 12 amino acids. The CDR3 sequence: CASSFVNQPQHF. CDR3 nucleotides: TGTGCCAGCAGCTTCGTAAATCAGCCCCAGCATTTT.

This clonotype showed up just a few times. The rearrangement uses TRBV7-9 and TRBJ1-5; D unresolved. The CDR3 is 12 residues long. With 3 bases removed from V and 4 bases from J, the gap between germline ends came to 4 bases. Germline assignment: CDR1 SEHNR and CDR2 FQNEAQ (reference sequence). The CDR3 DNA is TGTGCCAGCAGCTTTAGTAATCAGCCCCAGCATTTT. Its translation: CASSFSNQPQHF.

The sample holds one count of this clonotype. Here the CDR3 reads CAISGLSGNNEQFF. The CDR3 nucleotides are TGTGCCATCAGTGGACTCTCAGGGAACAATGAGCAGTTCTTC. The chain combines TRBV10-3 with TRBJ2-1, with TRBD1 as a possible D gene (5 bases). The germline V gene encodes CDR1 ENHRY and CDR2 SYGVKD. The CDR3 covers 14 residues. Trimming took 4 bases from V and 5 from J, leaving 12 bases between them.

V and J are TRBV19 and TRBJ1-2; 7 bases are a match to TRBD1. V trimming: 5 bases; J trimming: 5 bases; junction bases outside the gene matches: 8. Per the germline V gene, CDR1 is LNHDA and CDR2 is SQIVND (reference sequence). There are 14 residues in the CDR3. The DNA for the CDR3 is TGTGCCAGTAGTCATGACAGGGTTGGATATGGCTACACCTTC. It codes for CASSHDRVGYGYTF.

Ten or more counts support this clonotype. The rearrangement links TRBV7-8 to TRBJ2-5; D uncertain. This CDR3 spans 16 amino acids. Looked up from germline, CDR1 is SGHVS and CDR2 is FQNEAQ. V was shortened by 5 bases and J by 5 bases, with 21 bases between the two germline ends. CDR3 residues: CASSPRRWAPRETQYF. CDR3 bases: TGTGCCAGCAGCCCGAGAAGGTGGGCTCCCCGGGAGACCCAGTACTTC.

The V gene is TRBV24-1, the J gene TRBJ2-1; the D gene could be TRBD1 or TRBD2 (5 bases each). CDR1 and CDR2 (germline): KGHDR, SFDVKD. The CDR3 totals 14 residues. Trimming removed 5 bases at V and 5 bases at J, with 12 bases between. The CDR3 spells CATSAVRDHNEQFF. CDR3 in DNA: TGTGCCACCAGTGCCGTCCGGGACCACAATGAGCAGTTCTTC.